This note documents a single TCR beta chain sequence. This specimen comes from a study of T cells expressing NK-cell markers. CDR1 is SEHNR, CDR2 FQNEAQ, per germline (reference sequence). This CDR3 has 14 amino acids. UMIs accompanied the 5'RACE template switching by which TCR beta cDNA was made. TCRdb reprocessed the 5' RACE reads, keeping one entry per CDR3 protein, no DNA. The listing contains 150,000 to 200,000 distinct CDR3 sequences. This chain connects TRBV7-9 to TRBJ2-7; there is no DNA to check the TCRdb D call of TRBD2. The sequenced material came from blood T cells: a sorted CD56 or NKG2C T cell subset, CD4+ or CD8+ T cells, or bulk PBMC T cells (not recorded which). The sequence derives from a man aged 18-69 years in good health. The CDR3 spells CASTRGGLSYEQYF. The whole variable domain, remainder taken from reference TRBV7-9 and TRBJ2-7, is DTGVSQNPRHKITKRGQNVTFRCDPISEHNRLYWYRQTLGQGPEFLTYFQNEAQLEKSRLLSDRFSAERPKGSFSTLEIQRTEQGDSAMYLCASTRGGLSYEQYFGPGTRLTVT.